Listed here are 15 T cell receptor beta chains from one sample, sequenced in a study of T cells in Graves' hyperthyroidism and ophthalmopathy. The investigators amplified TCR beta CDR3 regions from RNA transcripts. TCR CDR3 underwent first-round RT-PCR with the HTBI primer set. One entry per CDR3 protein results from TCRdb running MiXCR on the multiplex PCR reads. Of around 400,000 distinct CDR3 sequences in the sample, over 10% were seen once. Material for sequencing was blood. The receptor set was obtained from a woman aged 18-29 years with Graves' hyperthyroidism.

This clonotype occurred many times. The rearrangement joins TRBV20-1 to TRBJ2-1; D is unresolved. Germline V lookup: CDR1 DFQATT, CDR2 SNEGSKA (reference sequence). The CDR3 is 12 residues long. The ends were cut back, 6 bases at V and 5 bases at J, with 11 bases in the middle. CDR3 sequence: CSASSENNEQFF. In DNA form, the CDR3 reads TGCAGTGCGTCTTCCGAGAACAATGAGCAGTTCTTC.

This clonotype was found many times. The V gene is TRBV19, the J gene TRBJ1-2; D perhaps matches TRBD1 (5 bases). The germline V and J ends were trimmed by 1 base and 4 bases, with 16 bases remaining between them. Germline CDR1 is LNHDA and CDR2 is SQIVND (reference sequence). The CDR3 has 16 residues. The CDR3 coding sequence is TGTGCCAGTAGTATAGTCGGAACAGGACTAACCTATGGCTACACCTTC. Translating gives CASSIVGTGLTYGYTF.

This clonotype was counted a single time. The rearrangement joins TRBV6-5 to TRBJ1-6; 7 bases agree with TRBD1. Per germline, CDR1 MNHEY and CDR2 SVGAGI. This CDR3 has 20 amino acids. V lost 4 bases, J lost 0 bases, and 15 bases stayed unmatched. CDR3 bases: TGTGCCAGCAGTTCGGATCCTACTCCGGGACAGCGCTCCTATAATTCACCCCTCCACTTT. Its translation: CASSSDPTPGQRSYNSPLHF.

Ten or more counts support this clonotype. The gene calls are TRBV3-1 and TRBJ1-2, with no clear D. The ends were cut back, 1 base at V and 3 bases at J, with 6 bases in the middle. From germline, CDR1 is LGHDT and CDR2 YNNKEL (reference sequence). The length of the CDR3 is 13 residues. CDR3 sequence reads: CASSQAGHYGYTF. The CDR3 DNA follows: TGTGCCAGCAGCCAAGCCGGGCACTATGGCTACACCTTC. The whole variable domain, filled in from reference TRBV3-1 and TRBJ1-2, reads DTAVSQTPKYLVTQMGNDKSIKCEQNLGHDTMYWYKQDSKKFLKIMFSYNNKELIINETVPNRFSPKSPDKAHLNLHINSLELGDSAVYFCASSQAGHYGYTFGSGTRLTVV.

In this sample, this clonotype turned up a few times. This sequence joins TRBV20-1 and TRBJ1-2; tentative D call: TRBD1 (6 bases). Germline values: CDR1 DFQATT, CDR2 SNEGSKA (reference sequence). CDR3 length equals 17 residues. V dropped 2 bases and J dropped 5 bases, with 24 bases sitting between them. CDR3 bases: TGCAGTGCTAGATCCTCTCGATACAGGGAAAGGGGGTATGGCTACACCTTC. It codes for CSARSSRYRERGYGYTF.

A few counts support this clonotype. The rearrangement joins TRBV7-9 to TRBJ2-7, with D perhaps TRBD1 or TRBD2 (6 bases each). Germline V gene lookup returns CDR1 SEHNR and CDR2 FQNEAQ (reference sequence). The CDR3 sequence is 13 residues long. Trimming cost V 7 bases and J 6 bases, with 16 bases left between them. The CDR3 is CASKSGAQLEQYF. The DNA for the CDR3 is TGTGCCAGCAAATCGGGGGCGCAACTCGAGCAGTACTTC.

V and J are TRBV7-2 and TRBJ1-5, with D maybe TRBD1 (5 bases). Per germline, CDR1 SGHTA and CDR2 FQGNSA. The CDR3 is made up of 14 amino acids. Deletions cut 5 bases from V and 7 bases from J, with 15 bases between. The CDR3: CASSHYGGEQPQHF. Written as DNA, the CDR3 is TGTGCCAGCAGCCACTACGGGGGGGAACAGCCCCAGCATTTT.

The chain recombines TRBV4-3 with TRBJ2-4; D is ambiguous. V gave up 0 bases and J gave up 2 bases, with 29 bases separating them. Per the germline V gene, CDR1 is LGHNA and CDR2 is YSLEER. The CDR3 spans 22 residues. For the CDR3, the DNA is TGCGCCAGCAGCCAAGATGTCCTGTTCGTTTACAGAACGCATGGGACCAAAAACATTCAGTACTTC. Its translation is CASSQDVLFVYRTHGTKNIQYF.

This clonotype was seen ten or more times. The CDR3 DNA follows: TGTGCCAGCAGTGAAAGGCAGGCTAAGAGCTCCTATAATTCACCCCTCCACTTT. Protein product: CASSERQAKSSYNSPLHF. The rearrangement links TRBV25-1 to TRBJ1-6; D is uncertain. From germline, CDR1 is MGHDK and CDR2 SYGVNS. This CDR3 is 18 amino acids long. Trimming took 2 bases from V and 0 from J, leaving 14 bases between them. Full variable domain (outside the CDR3, taken from reference TRBV25-1 and TRBJ1-6): EADIYQTPRYLVIGTGKKITLECSQTMGHDKMYWYQQDPGMELHLIHYSYGVNSTEKGDLSSESTVSRIRTEHFPLTLESARPSHTSQYLCASSERQAKSSYNSPLHFGNGTRLTVT.

The V and J genes are TRBV20-1 and TRBJ2-7; 13 positions match TRBD2. V lost 5 bases, J lost 0 bases, and 1 base stayed unmatched. Germline loops: CDR1 DFQATT, CDR2 SNEGSKA (reference sequence). The CDR3 runs 14 residues. CDR3 residues: CSARTSGSSYEQYF. The CDR3 nucleotides read TGCAGTGCTCGGACTAGCGGGAGCTCCTACGAGCAGTACTTC.

This chain's CDR3 is CAISYGGNEAFF. The CDR3 region has the DNA TGTGCCATCAGTTATGGGGGCAATGAAGCTTTCTTT. This rearrangement joins TRBV10-3 to TRBJ1-1, with D possibly being TRBD1 (6 bases). Germline loops: CDR1 ENHRY, CDR2 SYGVKD. V was cut by 5 bases and J by 7 bases, with 11 bases left in between. This CDR3 is built from 12 residues.

This clonotype occurred many times. V and J are TRBV28 and TRBJ2-1; D uncertain. Trimming stripped 5 bases from V and 10 bases from J, with 12 bases between. This CDR3 is built from 12 residues. Per germline, CDR1 MDHEN and CDR2 SYDVKM. This chain's CDR3 is CASSALAREQFF. The CDR3 DNA reads as TGTGCCAGCAGTGCATTAGCAAGAGAGCAGTTCTTC.

This clonotype has ten or more counts. This chain joins TRBV6-5 and TRBJ2-7; TRBD2 matches at 8 bases. Unmatched junction bases numbered 7, after V lost 0 bases and J lost 6 bases. Germline V CDR1 and CDR2: MNHEY, SVGAGI. The CDR3 loop spans 15 amino acids. The CDR3 is CASSYSGRASSEQYF. The CDR3 coding sequence is TGTGCCAGCAGTTACTCCGGGAGGGCCTCATCCGAGCAGTACTTC.

The sample holds many counts of this clonotype. The chain couples TRBV14 to TRBJ2-1; D possibly matches TRBD1 or TRBD2 (5 bases each). The ends were cut back, 1 base at V and 10 bases at J, with 11 bases in the middle. The V gene's germline CDR1 is SGHDN and CDR2 FVKESK. This CDR3 contains 13 residues. The CDR3 sequence: CASSQVQGGEQFF. The CDR3 coding sequence is TGTGCCAGCAGCCAAGTGCAGGGCGGGGAGCAGTTCTTC.

This clonotype has a count of ten or more. This chain uses TRBV7-9 with TRBJ2-1; D is uncertain. Germline V gives CDR1 SEHNR, CDR2 FQNEAQ (reference sequence). Trimming stripped 1 base from V and 6 bases from J, with 10 bases between. The CDR3 consists of 14 residues. The CDR3 DNA follows: TGTGCCAGCAGCTTAGTTGGCAGAATCAATGAGCAGTTCTTC. Protein product: CASSLVGRINEQFF.